The rows below give T cell receptor beta chains drawn from one sample of a study of regulatory T cells in long-lasting Graves disease. TCRdb redid the calling of the multiplex PCR reads with MiXCR, one entry per CDR3 protein. The sample lists around 330,000 distinct CDR3 sequences, 18% seen once, with roughly 40% in the top ten. The sequencing used peripheral blood mononuclear cells (PBMCs), collected at new diagnosis, from a patient treated with antithyroid drugs. Every receptor here comes from a female donor with Graves disease. The CDR3 runs from the conserved cysteine through the conserved F or W.

j_call: TRBJ2-7
v_call: TRBV12-3/TRBV12-4
cdr3_aa: CASSLFLGGGGGPHEQYF

j_call: TRBJ1-1
v_call: TRBV6-1
cdr3_aa: CASSRGGTEAFF

j_call: TRBJ2-3
v_call: TRBV4-2
cdr3_aa: CASSQVERGLAADTQYF

j_call: TRBJ1-2
v_call: TRBV20-1
cdr3_aa: CSARDMQGLSNGYTF

j_call: TRBJ2-2
v_call: TRBV10-3
cdr3_aa: CAISAAGGLTGELFF

j_call: TRBJ2-4
v_call: TRBV10-3
cdr3_aa: CAISEIAKNIQYF

j_call: TRBJ1-4
v_call: TRBV11-2
cdr3_aa: CASSLGGQGNEKLFF

j_call: TRBJ1-2
v_call: TRBV5-4
cdr3_aa: CASRSQTGDYGYTF

j_call: TRBJ1-2
v_call: TRBV6-1
cdr3_aa: CASSEGGAGRSYGYTF

j_call: TRBJ2-7
v_call: TRBV12-3/TRBV12-4
cdr3_aa: CASSLTGWGQYEQYF

j_call: TRBJ2-1
v_call: TRBV9
cdr3_aa: CASSVGRDTVASYNEQFF

j_call: TRBJ2-1
v_call: TRBV20-1
cdr3_aa: CSARATSGRSSYNEQFF

j_call: TRBJ2-1
v_call: TRBV27
cdr3_aa: CASSSLAGGGYEQFF

j_call: TRBJ1-1
v_call: TRBV13
cdr3_aa: CASSFRTGSGTEAFF

j_call: TRBJ2-7
v_call: TRBV6-2/TRBV6-3
cdr3_aa: CASSYGAWNYEQYF

j_call: TRBJ2-1
v_call: TRBV28
cdr3_aa: CASSWDRAPYNEQFF

j_call: TRBJ2-1
v_call: TRBV7-3
cdr3_aa: CASSPGTGANNEQFF

j_call: TRBJ2-7
v_call: TRBV6-2/TRBV6-3
cdr3_aa: CASSYNSPDGEQYF

j_call: TRBJ2-2
v_call: TRBV4-1
cdr3_aa: CASSQGPGPPGELFF

j_call: TRBJ2-2
v_call: TRBV5-1
cdr3_aa: CASSLASGRLNTGELFF

j_call: TRBJ1-1
v_call: TRBV19
cdr3_aa: CASSTRQKNTEAFF

j_call: TRBJ2-5
v_call: TRBV20-1
cdr3_aa: CSARDPEKYQETQYF

j_call: TRBJ1-2
v_call: TRBV4-1
cdr3_aa: CASSQVAGYYGYTF

j_call: TRBJ2-2
v_call: TRBV12-3/TRBV12-4
cdr3_aa: CAHARASGTGELFF

j_call: TRBJ2-5
v_call: TRBV20-1
cdr3_aa: CSARDRLHPGETQYF

j_call: TRBJ2-7
v_call: TRBV24-1
cdr3_aa: CATSDFREGLDEQYF

j_call: TRBJ2-3
v_call: TRBV9
cdr3_aa: CASSVGRTGSSTDTQYF

j_call: TRBJ2-6
v_call: TRBV12-3/TRBV12-4
cdr3_aa: CAIWGDSSGANVLTF

j_call: TRBJ1-1
v_call: TRBV24-1
cdr3_aa: CATQDRGDTEAFF

j_call: TRBJ1-5
v_call: TRBV12-3/TRBV12-4
cdr3_aa: CASSPRWDQPQHF

j_call: TRBJ2-3
v_call: TRBV5-6
cdr3_aa: CASSTGVGTVTDTQYF

j_call: TRBJ2-5
v_call: TRBV2
cdr3_aa: CASSSKQRGGTETQYF

j_call: TRBJ1-5
v_call: TRBV27
cdr3_aa: CASSLKGEHWPQHF

j_call: TRBJ2-4
v_call: TRBV11-2
cdr3_aa: CASSWVNIQYF

j_call: TRBJ2-3
v_call: TRBV7-8
cdr3_aa: CASSLVEARTSGRSDTQYF

j_call: TRBJ2-1
v_call: TRBV7-9
cdr3_aa: CASSAVDNEQFF

j_call: TRBJ1-5
v_call: TRBV5-6
cdr3_aa: CASSQLGGDNQPQHF